This T cell receptor beta chain comes out of a study of blood T cells in healthy people across ages. On this clonotype itself: The antigen remains undetermined.

The CDR3 loop spans 16 amino acids. Deletions cut 7 bases from V and 2 bases from J, with 19 bases between. Germline V gene sequence: CDR1 MNHNY, CDR2 SVGAGI (reference sequence). Then a second PCR, running roughly 7 to 11 cycles, was carried out with a sample-barcoded 5' primer and a J-beta primer mix. Each cDNA molecule received a tag from a template-switch adaptor that had 12 random nucleotides. TCRdb reanalysed the 5' RACE reads using MiXCR and keeps one entry per CDR3 protein. The repertoire has 600,000 to 900,000 distinct CDR3 sequences, roughly 24% of them found once; the top ten carry 2.5% to 3.5%. Study-level points and caveats: Lack of knowledge of donor CMV status possibly confounded expanded clonotype changes.

The same specimen was also included in a second study, on T cells of mothers and their children. That paper notes: Nobody spotted any persistent microchimeric T cell clones.

Sequenced material: blood. The genes are TRBV6-6 and TRBJ2-3; D unclear. This clonotype was sampled from a boy aged 5-17 years in good health. The CDR3 region has the DNA TGTGCCAGCACCATCCAAGCGAGAGCCCACACAGATACGCAGTATTTT. This encodes CASTIQARAHTDTQYF.